Below are 10 T cell receptor beta chains sequenced from a single sample in a study of patients and donors after allogeneic stem cell transplantation. TCRdb processed the RT-PCR reads anew with MiXCR; each CDR3 protein has one entry. The data hold 200,000 to 250,000 distinct CDR3 sequences, with 13% to 15% observed a single time. Sequenced material: blood, either unsorted or a sorted T cell fraction (not recorded which). These receptors were taken from a human donor who was either an allogeneic HSCT recipient or a stem cell or donor lymphocyte infusion donor (not recorded which). It is not recorded whose cells these are; they may come from a transplant donor.

On this clonotype: A much bigger clone sits one base away, suggesting this may be a read error. The CDR3 carries no conserved terminal phenylalanine or tryptophan, so it likely arises from a read error. This chain uses TRBV27 with TRBJ1-5; 8 bases line up with TRBD1. The CDR3 covers 17 residues. Germline V gives CDR1 MNHEY, CDR2 SMNVEV (reference sequence). With 4 bases clipped from V and 0 bases from J, the junction kept 8 bases outside the gene matches. The CDR3 spells CASSSGGAWYSNQPQHC. In DNA form, the CDR3 reads TGTGCCAGCAGTTCAGGGGGCGCGTGGTATAGCAATCAGCCCCAGCATTGT.

The sample holds a few counts of this clonotype. This chain uses TRBV7-8 with TRBJ1-1; TRBD1 might be the D (5 bases). There are 16 residues in the CDR3. Germline CDR1 reads SGHVS; CDR2 reads FQNEAQ. V was trimmed by 5 bases and J by 0 bases, leaving 16 bases between them. CDR3 coding DNA: TGTGCCAGCAGCCTAACCTGGGACGGCATGAACACTGAAGCTTTCTTT. This sequence encodes CASSLTWDGMNTEAFF.

The rearrangement uses TRBV6-6 and TRBJ2-7; TRBD2 is a possible D gene (6 bases). The CDR3 length is 13 residues. Germline CDR1 MNHNY, CDR2 SVGAGI (reference sequence). V was clipped by 4 bases and J by 3 bases, with 10 bases between them. In DNA form, the CDR3 reads TGTGCCAGCAGTTGGGGGGAAGACTACGAGCAGTACTTC. Protein sequence: CASSWGEDYEQYF.

The gene calls are TRBV5-8 and TRBJ1-1, with D unresolved. This CDR3 contains 11 residues. Germline V gives CDR1 SGHTS, CDR2 YDEGEE. Trimming stripped 0 bases from V and 11 bases from J, with 8 bases between. CDR3 region: CASSLVGVAFF. The CDR3 nucleotides read TGTGCCAGCAGCTTGGTTGGGGTGGCTTTCTTT.

The chain employs TRBV10-3 and TRBJ2-1; D gene ambiguous. This CDR3 is built from 14 residues. Germline V gives CDR1 ENHRY, CDR2 SYGVKD. V lost 2 bases, J lost 13 bases, and 18 bases lay in between. The CDR3 nucleotides are TGTGCCATCAGTGAGGGGGTTGGCAGTTCCCGCCAGTTCTTC. It specifies CAISEGVGSSRQFF.

The CDR3 region has the DNA TGCGCCAGCAGCCGACAGGGTGACGGTGGCTATGGCTACACCTTC. Protein product: CASSRQGDGGYGYTF. This sequence joins TRBV4-3 and TRBJ1-2, with 7 bases lining up with TRBD1. The CDR3 runs 15 residues. Germline-derived CDR1 and CDR2 are LGHNA and YSLEER. Trimming at V came to 4 bases and at J to 4 bases, leaving 9 bases not matched to a gene.

The V call is TRBV30, the J call TRBJ1-1; D gene uncertain. The germline V and J ends were trimmed by 0 bases and 0 bases, with 11 bases remaining between them. Germline V gives CDR1 GTSNPN, CDR2 SVGIG (reference sequence). This CDR3 has 15 residues. CDR3 coding DNA: TGTGCCTGGAGTGTGGGTGCCAGTCTGAACACTGAAGCTTTCTTT. Translating gives CAWSVGASLNTEAFF.

This clonotype was counted many times. The chain employs TRBV5-1 and TRBJ2-7, with D unclear. Germline V gene sequence: CDR1 SGHRS, CDR2 YFSETQ. This CDR3 is built from 14 residues. The V end lost 0 bases, the J end lost 3 bases, and 10 bases lay between the germline ends. The CDR3 coding sequence is TGCGCCAGCAGCTTGGGACACCAAAGCTACGAGCAGTACTTC. This encodes CASSLGHQSYEQYF.

J is TRBJ2-7 and V is TRBV24-1; possibly TRBD1 or TRBD2 for D (5 bases each). Trimming removed 3 bases from V and 5 bases from J, with 16 bases in between. In germline, CDR1 is KGHDR, CDR2 SFDVKD. This CDR3 spans 15 amino acids. The CDR3 reads CATSDEQRGTHEQYF. For the CDR3, the DNA is TGTGCCACCAGTGATGAGCAGAGAGGGACCCACGAGCAGTACTTC.

The gene calls are TRBV20-1 and TRBJ1-1, with 10 bases that match TRBD1. The V and J ends lost 6 bases and 0 bases, in that order; junction bases with no gene match: 13. The CDR3 runs to 17 residues. The germline V gene encodes CDR1 DFQATT and CDR2 SNEGSKA (reference sequence). Written as DNA, the CDR3 is TGCAGTGCGAGACGGACAGGGGGTAAGGGTATGAACACTGAAGCTTTCTTT. Residues: CSARRTGGKGMNTEAFF.